This TCR beta chain was sequenced for a study of cytomegalovirus exposure and HLA in healthy donors. For the study at large: As an earlier analysis found, some 180 million T cells yielded about 120 million unique TCR beta sequences. Findings and caveats of the study: Researchers catalogued approximately 170 TCR beta chains as cytomegalovirus-associated.

Germline assignment: CDR1 LGHNA and CDR2 YNFKEQ. There are 16 residues in the CDR3. V shed 0 bases, J shed 0 bases, and the junction held 1 base outside the gene matches. PCR involved 60 Vbeta and 13 Jbeta primers. Data came from immunoSEQ multiplex PCR; TCRdb stores just in-frame clones and leaves some out. Its table lists roughly 100,000 clones. Worth noting for this clone: Antigen unknown.

The rearrangement joins TRBV4-2 to TRBJ2-1; TRBD2 agrees at 8 bases. The sample consisted of PBMCs. The sequence was obtained from a man between 45 and 60 years old in good health and CMV-seropositive. The CDR3 here is CASSQDGTSSYNEQFF. In DNA, the CDR3 is TGTGCCAGCAGCCAAGATGGGACTAGCTCCTACAATGAGCAGTTCTTC.